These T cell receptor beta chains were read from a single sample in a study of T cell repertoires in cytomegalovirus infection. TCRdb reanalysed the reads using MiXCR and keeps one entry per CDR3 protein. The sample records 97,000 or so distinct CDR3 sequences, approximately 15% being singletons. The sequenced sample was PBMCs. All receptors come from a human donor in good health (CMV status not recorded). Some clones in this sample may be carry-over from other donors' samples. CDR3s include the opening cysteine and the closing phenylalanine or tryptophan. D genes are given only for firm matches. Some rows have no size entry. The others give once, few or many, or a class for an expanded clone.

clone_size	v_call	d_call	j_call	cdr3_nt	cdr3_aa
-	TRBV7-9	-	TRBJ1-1	TGTGCCAGCGCCCCCGCGCGTGGCAGGGGATTGGCTGAAGCTTTCTTT	CASAPARGRGLAEAFF
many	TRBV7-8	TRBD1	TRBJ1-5	TGTGCCAGCAGCTCCGGGACAGGTTATCAGCCCCAGCATTTT	CASSSGTGYQPQHF
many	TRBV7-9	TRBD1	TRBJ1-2	TGTGCCAGCAGCCCGACCGGACAGGAGAGCTATGGCTACACCTTC	CASSPTGQESYGYTF
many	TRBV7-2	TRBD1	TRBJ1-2	TGTGCCAGCAGTGCAGGGGGGTTTCGGGGAGGTGGCTACACCTTC	CASSAGGFRGGGYTF
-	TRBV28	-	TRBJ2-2	TGTGCCAGCAGTTTGATGGGCCGGGAGCTGTTTTTT	CASSLMGRELFF
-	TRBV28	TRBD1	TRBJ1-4	TGTGCCAGCAGCCGGGAGGACAGGAGGAATGAAAAACTGTTTTTT	CASSREDRRNEKLFF
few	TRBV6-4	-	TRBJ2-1	TGTGCCAGCAGTGACTCTTCACGGGGCAATGAGCAGTTCTTC	CASSDSSRGNEQFF
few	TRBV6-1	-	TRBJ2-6	TGTGCCAGCAGTAGAGGGATTTCCACTGGGGCCAACGTCCTGACTTTC	CASSRGISTGANVLTF
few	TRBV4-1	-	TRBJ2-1	TGCGCCAGCAGCCAAGATGGGGGCTGGGATGAGCAGTTCTTC	CASSQDGGWDEQFF
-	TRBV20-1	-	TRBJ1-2	TGCTACCCGCGGGGACACCAGAACTATGGCTACACCTTC	CYPRGHQNYGYTF
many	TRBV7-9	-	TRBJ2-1	TGTGCCAGCAGCTTGTGGGCAGGGACGTCCAATGAGCAGTTCTTC	CASSLWAGTSNEQFF
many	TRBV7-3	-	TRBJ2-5	TGTGCCAGCAGCTTAATCGGGAATCCAAAAGAGACCCAGTACTTC	CASSLIGNPKETQYF
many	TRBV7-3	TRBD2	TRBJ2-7	TGTGCCAGCAGCTTAGGACTAGCGGGGAACTACGAGCAGTACTTC	CASSLGLAGNYEQYF
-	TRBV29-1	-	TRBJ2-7	TGCAGCGTCGGAGTTGGCAGGGACTACGAGCAGTACTTC	CSVGVGRDYEQYF
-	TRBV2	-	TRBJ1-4	TGTGCCAGCAGTGAGCAGGGCAATGAAAAACTGTTTTTT	CASSEQGNEKLFF
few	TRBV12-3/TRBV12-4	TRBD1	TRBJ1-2	TGTGCCAGCAGCCTACGGACAGGGCCCTATGGCTACACCTTC	CASSLRTGPYGYTF
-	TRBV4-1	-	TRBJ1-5	TGCGCCAGCAGCCAAGGTGGGACCCAAAAGCGGCATTTT	CASSQGGTQKRHF
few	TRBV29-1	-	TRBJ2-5	TGCAGCGTTGGGCTCCAAGAGACCCAGTACTTC	CSVGLQETQYF
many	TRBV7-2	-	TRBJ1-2	TGTGCCAGCAGCGTCGACAGGAGAAAGGCTAACTATGGCTACACCTTC	CASSVDRRKANYGYTF
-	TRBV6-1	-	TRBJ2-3	TGTGCCAGCAGTGACCTGGCGGATACGCAGTATTTT	CASSDLADTQYF
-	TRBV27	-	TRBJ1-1	TGTGCCAGCAGTTTAATGGGTCGGCCTGAAGCTTTCTTT	CASSLMGRPEAFF
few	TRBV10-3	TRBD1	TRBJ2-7	TGTGCCACAGGACAGGGCACCTACGAGCAGTACTTC	CATGQGTYEQYF
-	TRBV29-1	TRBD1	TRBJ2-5	TGCAGCGTTCCCGGGGCGGGACAGGGGGAGACCCAGTACTTC	CSVPGAGQGETQYF
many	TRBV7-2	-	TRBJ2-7	TGTGCCAGCAGCCGGACGGGACTGTACGAGCAGTACTTC	CASSRTGLYEQYF
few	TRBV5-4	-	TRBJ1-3	TGTGCCAGCAGCTCAGGACAGTCAAAGGCTGGAAACACCATATATTTT	CASSSGQSKAGNTIYF
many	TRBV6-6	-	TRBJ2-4	TGTGCCAGCAGTTACGATCTGGGAAAGTCGGCCAAAAACATTCAGTACTTC	CASSYDLGKSAKNIQYF
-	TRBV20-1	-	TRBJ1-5	TGCAGTGCTAGCGACGCCCAAGCGGGGTACAATCAGCCCCAGCATTTT	CSASDAQAGYNQPQHF